This T cell receptor beta chain derives from a study of T-cell reconstitution after alpha-beta-depleted transplantation in children. Points on this clonotype: Antigen unknown.

This CDR3 comprises 14 residues. The V gene's germline CDR1 is LGHDT and CDR2 YNNKEL (reference sequence). Germline trimming cut 4 bases from V and 7 bases from J; bases unmatched to any gene: 9. Overall study findings and caveats: After one year, T-cell counts and TCRbeta diversity mostly came from new T cells.

Molecular barcoding with unique molecular identifiers was used for the TCRbeta library. TCRdb re-called the PCR reads with MiXCR, one entry per CDR3 protein. This table has about a million distinct CDR3 sequences, 25% to 35% appearing once. The chain recombines TRBV3-1 with TRBJ2-7, with 8 bases matching TRBD1. This receptor was identified in a boy in the first two years of life who had a stem cell transplant for SCID, so the T cells may come from the graft donor. Sequenced material: PBMCs, mostly from graft donor cells, taken 360 days after TCRalphabeta/CD19-depleted stem cell transplant. CDR3 bases: TGTGCCAGCAGCCTCCAGGGGGCAACGGGAGAGCAGTACTTC. It specifies CASSLQGATGEQYF.